This T cell receptor (beta chain) was observed in a study of shared clonotypes between healthy human individuals. General study points: Among donors, clonotype sharing was expected to be affected by sequencing depth.

Measured with immunoSEQ multiplex PCR; TCRdb has only the in-frame clones, and not every one. The data contain about 2.3 million clones, over 90% of them seen just once; the ten biggest clones take up roughly 0.36%. A word on this clone: Its antigen is unidentified.

This clonotype was obtained from a man aged 18 to 29 in good health. Some clones in this sample may be carry-over from other donors' samples. The sample consisted of naive CD4+ T cells from PBMCs. Subset here: CD45RA+ positively selected.

DNA of the CDR3: TGTGCCTGGAGAGGCAGTCCTAGCACAGATACGCAGTATTTT. Translated: CAWRGSPSTDTQYF. The chain couples TRBV30 to TRBJ2-3; no clear D. V was clipped by 3 bases and J by 0 bases, with 10 bases between them. CDR1 and CDR2 from the germline V gene are GTSNPN and SVGIG (reference sequence). CDR3 length: 14 residues.